The following is a TCR beta chain sequence with its context. This clonotype was seen a handful of times. Its recognized antigen is unknown. One base away there is no much larger clone; base qualities are not given. This record belongs to a study of T cell repertoires in cytomegalovirus infection (dated by TCRdb to about 2019). Describing the broader study: The HLA type of each donor mattered for the analysis, because public TCR beta signatures pointed to carriage of CMV infection along with the matching HLA type.

Cut back by 3 bases and 8 bases, the V and J ends lie 11 bases apart. The CDR3 numbers 12 residues from cysteine through phenylalanine. Only the CDR3 DNA is retained, 36 bases long and in frame from the first base. CDR1 and CDR2, looked up from the germline V gene, are SGDLS and YYNGEE. The research as a whole found: Cumulative frequency of public TCR beta family members discriminated carriers of CMV infection plus the relevant HLA type in this cohort and an independent approximately 350-donor cohort. The ex vivo response was dominated by HLA-C-restricted CMV-specific TCR beta clonotypes, which also provided the single most frequent clonotype in two of eight donors.

TCRdb records Illumina HiSeq 1500 as the sequencer. TCRdb reprocessed the public reads (quality trimming at Q25 with fastp, clone calling with MiXCR) and kept in-frame beta chains. Each CDR3 protein appears once, grouped with its most common genes and DNA. The sample data list hundreds of thousands of distinct CDR3 sequences, and about 9.2% of these were observed just once. The top ten clonotypes cover 2% to 3% of the sample. The receptor's source is a human donor in good health (CMV status not recorded). Some clones in this sample may be carry-over from other donors' samples. The specimen sequenced was PBMCs. The rearrangement combines TRBV9 with TRBJ1-2; possibly the D gene is TRBD1, per 6 matching bases. The DNA reads as follows: TGTGCCAGCAGCGACAGGGTTGTAGGCTACACCTTC. Translated, this gives CASSDRVVGYTF. Full variable domain (CDR3 extended with the reference TRBV9 and TRBJ1-2 proteins): DSGVTQTPKHLITATGQRVTLRCSPRSGDLSVYWYQQSLDQGLQFLIQYYNGEERAKGNILERFSAQQFPDLHSELNLSSLELGDSALYFCASSDRVVGYTFGSGTRLTVV.